The rows below give T cell receptor beta chains drawn from one sample of a study of T cells after yellow fever vaccination. TCRdb re-called the 5' RACE reads with MiXCR, one entry per CDR3 protein. The sample consists of 450,000 to 600,000 distinct CDR3 sequences, 17% of them appearing once. The starting material was PBMCs, obtained 5 days after the first yellow fever vaccination. These TCRs come from a man aged 18 to 35 who received the YFV17D yellow fever vaccine. CDR3s include the opening cysteine and the closing phenylalanine or tryptophan. Each record gives: V gene, D gene, J gene, clone size, CDR3 DNA, CDR3 protein. A D gene is named only where the DNA matches it firmly. Expanded clones get a size class; other rows say once, few or many, or leave the size out.

TRBV9,-,TRBJ2-2,-,TGTGCCAGCAGCGGAGGCCCTCTTCAGACCGGGGAGCTGTTTTTT,CASSGGPLQTGELFF
TRBV12-2,-,TRBJ2-5,-,TGTGCAAGTCGCTCCAGGCGGGGGGCTGAGACCCAGTACTTC,CASRSRRGAETQYF
TRBV19,TRBD1,TRBJ1-1,-,TGTGCCAGTAGCGACAGGGGGCTGGCCGGAGCTTTCTTT,CASSDRGLAGAFF
TRBV4-1,TRBD1,TRBJ2-1,-,TGCGCCAGCAGCCAAGCCGGGACAGGGTACCACAATGAGCAGTTCTTC,CASSQAGTGYHNEQFF
TRBV5-1,TRBD1,TRBJ2-7,few,TGCGCCAGCAGGGGGACAGACGACGAGCAGTACTTC,CASRGTDDEQYF
TRBV6-1,-,TRBJ2-3,few,TGTGCCAGCAGGGCCGGGACCAAGTGGACGCAGTATTTT,CASRAGTKWTQYF
TRBV7-9,-,TRBJ2-2,few,TGTGCCAGCAGCTTATTGGACAGTTATCCCGGGGAGCTGTTTTTT,CASSLLDSYPGELFF
TRBV5-4,-,TRBJ2-5,-,TGTGCCAGCGGCAGGACACAAGAGACCCAGTACTTC,CASGRTQETQYF
TRBV9,-,TRBJ2-3,few,TGTGCCAGCAGCGTAGAGGCAGTCACCTTCACAGATACGCAGTATTTT,CASSVEAVTFTDTQYF
TRBV12-3/TRBV12-4,TRBD1,TRBJ1-5,few,TGTGCCAGGCAAGGGACAGGGAAAAAGCCCCAGCATTTT,CARQGTGKKPQHF
TRBV7-2,-,TRBJ1-2,-,TGTGCCAGCAGCTTAGGAGCAGGGTGGTCCTATGGCTACACCTTC,CASSLGAGWSYGYTF
TRBV9,-,TRBJ2-2,few,TGTGCCAGCAGCGGCGATCACACCGGGGAGCTGTTTTTT,CASSGDHTGELFF
TRBV19,TRBD2,TRBJ2-3,-,TGTGCCAGTAGTATAGGACTAGCGGGGACTTATACGCAGTATTTT,CASSIGLAGTYTQYF
TRBV6-1,-,TRBJ2-5,few,TGTGCCAGCAGTGAGAACTTACCCGGAGGAAACCAGTACTTC,CASSENLPGGNQYF
TRBV24-1,-,TRBJ2-1,few,TGTGCCACCAGTGGAAACAGGGATGAGCAGTTCTTC,CATSGNRDEQFF
TRBV5-1,-,TRBJ2-7,-,TGCGCCAGCAGCTCGACGGTCTCCTACGAGCAGTACTTC,CASSSTVSYEQYF
TRBV5-1,-,TRBJ1-1,few,TGCGCCAGCAGCTTGTGGGGTAGGGAAGTTTCAACTGAAGCTTTCTTT,CASSLWGREVSTEAFF
TRBV7-2,-,TRBJ1-2,-,TGTGCCAGCAGCCTTCGGTCTCTCTCCTATGGCTACACCTTC,CASSLRSLSYGYTF
TRBV28,-,TRBJ2-1,-,TGTGCCAGCAGTTTTTGGGGGGATAACAATGAGCAGTTCTTC,CASSFWGDNNEQFF
TRBV5-3,-,TRBJ2-2,-,TGTGCCAGAAGCTTGGTAGCGGCGAACACCGGGGAGCTGTTTTTT,CARSLVAANTGELFF
TRBV6-2/TRBV6-3,TRBD2,TRBJ2-3,-,TGTGCCAGCAGTTACGGAGCGGGGGGTAGCACAGATACGCAGTATTTT,CASSYGAGGSTDTQYF
TRBV7-2,-,TRBJ2-2,-,TGTGCCAGCAGCTTAGCCATTAACACCGGGGAGCTGTTTTTT,CASSLAINTGELFF
TRBV7-6,-,TRBJ1-1,-,TGTGCCAGCAGCGCCCAAGAGGACCGCCCTGGTTCTGAAGCTTTCTTT,CASSAQEDRPGSEAFF
TRBV12-3/TRBV12-4,TRBD2,TRBJ2-1,-,TGTGCCAGTGTCGGGGGGGCGAGCTCCTACAATGAGCAGTTCTTC,CASVGGASSYNEQFF
TRBV6-1,-,TRBJ2-6,few,TGTGCCAGCAGGAGGGGCAGAAACTCTGGGGCCAACGTCCTGACTTTC,CASRRGRNSGANVLTF
TRBV6-5,-,TRBJ1-5,many,TGTGCCAGCAGTCAGGGACTAGTTGGCAATCAGCCCCAGCATTTT,CASSQGLVGNQPQHF
TRBV6-2/TRBV6-3,TRBD2,TRBJ2-2,-,TGTGCCGGTCGGGGGGATAACACCGGGGAGCTGTTTTTT,CAGRGDNTGELFF
TRBV12-3/TRBV12-4,-,TRBJ1-1,-,TGTGCCAGCAGCCCACAGGGTTGGGGGACTGAAGCTTTCTTT,CASSPQGWGTEAFF
TRBV2,TRBD2,TRBJ2-1,many,TGTGCCAGCAGCGCCGGGACTAGCGCATACAATGAGCAGTTCTTC,CASSAGTSAYNEQFF
TRBV18,-,TRBJ1-5,-,TGTGCCAGCTCAAAGAATGATCGCACACAGTTCAATCAGCCCCAGCATTTT,CASSKNDRTQFNQPQHF
TRBV6-2/TRBV6-3,-,TRBJ2-5,-,TGTGCCAGCAGTTACCCATACAGGGTCCGCCAAGAGACCCAGTACTTC,CASSYPYRVRQETQYF
TRBV19,TRBD1,TRBJ1-3,-,TGTGCCAGCGCGCCATCCGGGACAGCCTCTGGAAACACCATATATTTT,CASAPSGTASGNTIYF
TRBV3-1,-,TRBJ1-4,many,TGTGCCAGCAGCCAAGATACGGGGGCGAATGAAAAACTGTTTTTT,CASSQDTGANEKLFF
TRBV7-9,-,TRBJ2-3,few,TGTGCCAGCAGCCCCGCCACAGATACGCAGTATTTT,CASSPATDTQYF
TRBV20-1,TRBD2,TRBJ2-1,few,TGCAGTGCTTCAGAAACCGGGACTAGCGACGGCAATGAGCAGTTCTTC,CSASETGTSDGNEQFF
TRBV21-1,-,TRBJ2-1,-,TGTGCCAGCAGCGAAAGACAGTATACCCAATACAATGAGCAGTTCTTC,CASSERQYTQYNEQFF
TRBV20-1,-,TRBJ2-4,-,TGCAGCGTCGAAGGAACGGCCCCCAAAAACATTCAGTACTTC,CSVEGTAPKNIQYF
TRBV2,-,TRBJ1-5,-,TGTGCCAGCACCCAGGAGGGGGAGCATCAGCCCCAGCATTTT,CASTQEGEHQPQHF
TRBV18,-,TRBJ2-5,-,TGTGCCAGCTCAGGGGACCAAGCCCCTGGGGAGACCCAGTACTTC,CASSGDQAPGETQYF
TRBV7-2,TRBD1,TRBJ2-3,-,TGTGCCAGCAGCTCCGGTTGGGGACAGGGTACTGGAGATACGCAGTATTTT,CASSSGWGQGTGDTQYF
TRBV11-3,TRBD1,TRBJ2-5,-,TGTGCCAGCAGCCCCCGGCGCGGGACAGGGGTCGAGACCCAGTACTTC,CASSPRRGTGVETQYF
TRBV20-1,TRBD2,TRBJ2-7,many,TGCAGTGCTAGACCGACTAGCGGGGGGCTCTACGAGCAGTACTTC,CSARPTSGGLYEQYF
TRBV15,-,TRBJ2-1,-,TGTGCCACCAGCAGAGATGCCTCCCATGAGCAGTTCTTC,CATSRDASHEQFF
TRBV6-2/TRBV6-3,-,TRBJ1-5,many,TGTGCCAGCAGTGAGGCCTCCGGGTATCAGCCCCAGCATTTT,CASSEASGYQPQHF
TRBV12-5,TRBD2,TRBJ2-3,-,TGTGCTAGTGGTTCACCCCTCGCTTCGGGGGGGAGCACAGATACGCAGTATTTT,CASGSPLASGGSTDTQYF
TRBV6-5,-,TRBJ2-7,many,TGTGCCAGCAGTTACTCGAACGGGGGCTACGAGCAGTACTTC,CASSYSNGGYEQYF
TRBV4-3,TRBD1,TRBJ1-1,-,TGCGCCAGCAGCCAAGTCGACAGGGGATACACTGAAGCTTTCTTT,CASSQVDRGYTEAFF
TRBV7-3,-,TRBJ2-7,-,TGTGCCAGCAGCTCCGCTCGGGGCGAGCAGTACTTC,CASSSARGEQYF
TRBV30,-,TRBJ2-7,few,TGTGCCTGGAGTGAAGGGTCCTTCAGCGAGCAGTACTTC,CAWSEGSFSEQYF
TRBV7-8,TRBD1,TRBJ2-1,few,TGTGCCATCCGACAGGGAGTTGAGAATGAGCAGTTCTTC,CAIRQGVENEQFF
TRBV5-1,-,TRBJ2-1,few,TGCGCCAGCAGGAAGGGGGGGCCTTCGAATGAGCAGTTCTTC,CASRKGGPSNEQFF
TRBV29-1,TRBD1,TRBJ2-7,-,TGCAGCGTAAACAGGGGATCCTACGAGCAGTACTTC,CSVNRGSYEQYF
TRBV3-1,TRBD2,TRBJ2-5,-,TGTGCCAGCAGCCAAGATAGCGGGGGGGCCTATATGAAGACCCAGTACTTC,CASSQDSGGAYMKTQYF
TRBV5-8,-,TRBJ2-4,-,TGTGCCAGCAGCTTGGCAACGGCGTTCGGAAACATTCAGTACTTC,CASSLATAFGNIQYF
TRBV28,-,TRBJ1-2,-,TGTGCCAGCAAAGTAGGGGCCTCTCGGGGCTACACCTTC,CASKVGASRGYTF
TRBV20-1,-,TRBJ1-1,many,TGCAGTGCTAGAGATCCGGACAGAATCACTGAAGCTTTCTTT,CSARDPDRITEAFF
TRBV12-3/TRBV12-4,-,TRBJ2-7,-,TGTGCCAGCAGTTTCCAAGGCCCTCGGTACGAGCAGTACTTC,CASSFQGPRYEQYF
TRBV6-1,-,TRBJ1-5,-,TGTGCCAGCAGCCAGAACAGCGATAGCAATCAGCCCCAGCATTTT,CASSQNSDSNQPQHF
TRBV10-3,TRBD1,TRBJ2-2,-,TGTGCCATCAGAACAGGGGCCGGGGAGCTGTTTTTT,CAIRTGAGELFF